The 17 T cell receptor beta chains below all came from one sample that was sequenced in a study of T cells after posttransplantation cyclophosphamide. The naive gate required viable CD3+CD4+ or CD3+CD8+ cells with CCR7+CD45RA+CD45RO-CD95-CD27+CD28+ phenotype. Assay used: immunoSEQ multiplex PCR; TCRdb lists only in-frame clones, some missing. The sample carries 9,700 or so clones, 95% to 98% recorded once. The sequencing input was naive CD4+ T cells sorted from PBMCs. These receptors were taken from a woman aged 60 to 75 in good health, CMV-negative, and a related stem cell transplant donor.

This sequence joins TRBV11-2 and TRBJ2-1; unclear D gene. Germline V gene lookup returns CDR1 SGHAT and CDR2 FQNNGV. With 1 base removed from V and 2 bases from J, the gap between germline ends came to 12 bases. The CDR3 contains 16 residues. CDR3 in DNA: TGTGCCAGCAGCTTAGGCACGCTCGGTCCCTACAATGAGCAGTTCTTC. Translating it yields CASSLGTLGPYNEQFF.

The chain is built from TRBV5-6 and TRBJ2-1; a weak D match, TRBD2 (5 bases). The V gene lost 4 bases and the J gene lost 6 bases, with 17 bases spanning the gap. CDR3 length: 15 residues. Looked up from germline, CDR1 is SGHDT and CDR2 is YYEEEE. The CDR3 sequence is CASSPPAGSSNEQFF. The CDR3 bases are TGTGCCAGCAGCCCCCCCGCGGGCTCTTCCAATGAGCAGTTCTTC.

This rearrangement joins TRBV5-1 to TRBJ1-2, with D possibly matching TRBD1 (6 bases). This CDR3 region has 14 residues. The V end was cut by 0 bases, the J end by 4 bases, with 10 bases between. The germline V gene has CDR1 SGHRS and CDR2 YFSETQ. CDR3 loop: CASSLVGGAYGYTF. CDR3 DNA: TGCGCCAGCAGCTTGGTTGGGGGCGCCTATGGCTACACCTTC.

This chain connects TRBV5-1 to TRBJ1-1; 9 bases fit TRBD1. V shed 3 bases, J shed 0 bases, and the junction held 6 bases outside the gene matches. Germline V gene data show CDR1 as SGHRS and CDR2 as YFSETQ. The CDR3 runs 16 residues. The CDR3 is CASSSGTGKMNTEAFF. In DNA, the CDR3 is TGCGCCAGCAGCTCCGGGACAGGGAAGATGAACACTGAAGCTTTCTTT.

In this sample, this clone turned up once. The chain links TRBV5-1 to TRBJ2-1; 9 positions agree with TRBD2. Germline V lookup: CDR1 SGHRS, CDR2 YFSETQ. CDR3 length: 15 residues. J lost 6 bases, V lost 2 bases, and 6 bases had no gene match. In nucleotides, the CDR3 is TGCGCCAGCAGCTTTGGTACTAGCGGGTTCAATGAGCAGTTCTTC. Translation: CASSFGTSGFNEQFF.

V and J are TRBV20-1 and TRBJ2-1; the D is unclear. This CDR3 contains 11 residues. CDR1 DFQATT and CDR2 SNEGSKA come from the germline V gene (reference sequence). V was trimmed by 2 bases and J by 10 bases, leaving 9 bases between them. As DNA, the CDR3 is TGCAGTGCTAGACTAACCGAGGAGCAGTTCTTC. Encoded protein: CSARLTEEQFF.

The chain combines TRBV19 with TRBJ1-4; 9 positions agree with TRBD1. CDR3 length: 16 residues. The V gene end was trimmed by 7 bases and the J gene end by 4 bases; junction bases not matched to a gene: 10. The germline CDR1 and CDR2 sequences are LNHDA and SQIVND (reference sequence). Here the CDR3 DNA reads TGTGCCAGTACCCAACCGGGACAGGGCCTTAATGAAAAACTGTTTTTT. Its protein is CASTQPGQGLNEKLFF. The entire variable domain, with the rest obtained from reference TRBV19 and TRBJ1-4, is as follows: DGGITQSPKYLFRKEGQNVTLSCEQNLNHDAMYWYRQDPGQGLRLIYYSQIVNDFQKGDIAEGYSVSREKKESFPLTVTSAQKNPTAFYLCASTQPGQGLNEKLFFGSGTQLSVL.

The chain joins TRBV5-1 to TRBJ2-5, with 8 bases aligning to TRBD1. Trimming removed 5 bases from V and 2 bases from J; junction bases left unmatched: 8. CDR1 is SGHRS and CDR2 is YFSETQ in the germline V gene. The CDR3 loop spans 15 amino acids. The CDR3 DNA reads as TGCGCCAGCAGACCCCGACAGGGGAGGCAAGAGACCCAGTACTTC. It codes for CASRPRQGRQETQYF.

With regard to this clone: At one of its ends the junction is not consistent with the germline gene, which may arise from a read error. The rearrangement joins TRBV28 to TRBJ2-3, with 10 nucleotides matching TRBD2. CDR3 length: 14 amino acids. Germline CDR1 is MDHEN and CDR2 is SYDVKM. CDR3: CASSLIQRGGAGHF. The CDR3 nucleotides read TGTGCCAGCAGTTTGATCCAGCGGGGGGGGGCGGGGCATTTT.

This chain uses TRBV9 with TRBJ1-3; 9 bases are a match to TRBD1. The length of the CDR3 is 17 residues. V trimming: 4 bases; J trimming: 0 bases; junction bases outside the gene matches: 8. CDR1 and CDR2 (germline): SGDLS, YYNGEE. The CDR3 is CASSPRDRVPSGNTIYF. For the CDR3, the DNA is TGTGCCAGCAGCCCGCGGGACAGGGTCCCCTCTGGAAACACCATATATTTT.

This sequence joins TRBV23-1 and TRBJ2-3; D is perhaps TRBD1 (7 bases). TRBV23-1 is identified as an open reading frame with a role that is uncertain. V was trimmed by 8 bases and J by 2 bases, leaving 20 bases between them. The CDR3 is made up of 16 amino acids. Written as DNA, the CDR3 is TGCGCCAGCCCCTCGGGGGACAGTCTACACACAGATACGCAGTATTTT. This encodes CASPSGDSLHTDTQYF.

The rearrangement links TRBV28 to TRBJ2-7; possibly TRBD1 for D (6 bases). The V end was cut by 5 bases, the J end by 1 base, with 15 bases between. The CDR3 is 15 amino acids. Germline V gene lookup returns CDR1 MDHEN and CDR2 SYDVKM. The CDR3, as DNA: TGTGCCAGCAGTCCACAGGGTCGTGGTTCCTACGAGCAGTACGTC. This encodes CASSPQGRGSYEQYV.

This chain joins TRBV7-2 and TRBJ2-1; no reliable D call. V was cut by 2 bases and J by 10 bases, with 18 bases left in between. Germline V gene data show CDR1 as SGHTA and CDR2 as FQGNSA. The length of the CDR3 is 15 residues. CDR3 bases: TGTGCCAGCAGCTTATTACTCCTGAGTGGTCGCGAGCAGTTCTTC. Its protein is CASSLLLLSGREQFF.

The V gene is TRBV9, the J gene TRBJ2-3, with 16 bases identical to TRBD2. V lost 3 bases and J lost 3; bases outside the gene matches: 13. The CDR3 is made up of 20 amino acids. Germline CDR1 reads SGDLS; CDR2 reads YYNGEE. The CDR3 DNA is TGTGCCAGCAGCGCGAAAACCGGGACTAGCGGGGGGGCTTTAACAGATACGCAGTATTTT. It specifies CASSAKTGTSGGALTDTQYF.

Only one count was recorded for this clone. The chain has TRBV10-3 and TRBJ1-2; 7 nucleotides match TRBD1. Germline V lookup: CDR1 ENHRY, CDR2 SYGVKD. V dropped 7 bases and J dropped 6; count of bases not matched to a gene: 11. The CDR3 spans 14 residues. The CDR3 DNA reads as TGTGCCATCAACCAGCCCCAGGGGGGAAATGGCTACACCTTC. Translated, it gives CAINQPQGGNGYTF.

V usage is TRBV7-3 and J usage is TRBJ2-4, with 7 bases that match TRBD1. CDR1 SGHTA and CDR2 FQGTGA come from the germline V gene. The CDR3 runs to 13 residues. The ends lost 5 bases at V and 8 bases at J; junction bases unmatched: 6. CDR3 loop: CASSLDRVDIQYF. The CDR3 DNA follows: TGTGCCAGCAGCCTAGACAGGGTGGACATTCAGTACTTC.

The chain couples TRBV7-2 to TRBJ2-3; 8 bases match TRBD2. Germline V gene sequence: CDR1 SGHTA, CDR2 FQGNSA. V shed 4 bases and J 3 bases; nucleotides not matched to a gene: 9. The CDR3 sequence is 16 residues long. The chain's CDR3 is CASSSTSGHQTDTQYF. CDR3 nucleotides: TGTGCCAGCAGCTCCACTAGCGGCCATCAAACAGATACGCAGTATTTT. Full variable domain (rest looked up from reference TRBV7-2 and TRBJ2-3): GAGVSQSPSNKVTEKGKDVELRCDPISGHTALYWYRQSLGQGLEFLIYFQGNSAPDKSGLPSDRFSAERTGGSVSTLTIQRTQQEDSAVYLCASSSTSGHQTDTQYFGPGTRLTVL.